The subject of this entry is one TCR beta chain. What it binds is unknown. The sample originates from a study of T cell responses to AZD1222 COVID-19 vaccine. TCRdb's table, derived via immunoSEQ multiplex PCR, lists solely in-frame clones and lacks some. Found here are tens of thousands of clones, 70% to 80% of them singletons; the top ten hold 25% to 30%. Study findings and constraints: A mostly white British donor set with more females was recruited, and clonal diversity was possibly underestimated.

V dropped 7 bases and J dropped 8 bases, with 8 bases sitting between them. The CDR3 totals 10 residues. The germline V gene has CDR1 SGHTA and CDR2 FQGNSA. The chain recombines TRBV7-2 with TRBJ1-1; D ambiguous. Source: peripheral blood, taken 28 days after the second dose of the MenACWY control vaccine. The sequence derives from an adult who received the MenACWY meningococcal vaccine as a control. The CDR3 nucleotides read TGTGCCAGCAAAAGGAACGAAGCTTTCTTT. It encodes CASKRNEAFF.